The next 2 T cell receptor beta chains were all read from a single sample in a study of graft-versus-host responses after intestinal transplantation. Antigen specificity for these receptors is unknown. Only in-frame clones appear in the TCRdb table, and some are missing; sequencing was by immunoSEQ multiplex PCR. Found here are around 97,000 clones, over 85% of them singletons; the top ten hold less than 1.5%. The material was unstimulated CD8+ T cells sorted from spleen or lymph node cells, obtained before intestinal transplant. The receptor set was obtained from a human donor who received an intestinal transplant.

The V and J genes are TRBV11-2 and TRBJ1-3; 7 nucleotides line up with TRBD1. Losses at the gene ends were 5 bases for V and 0 bases for J; bases not matched to a gene: 4. Germline V gene data show CDR1 as SGHAT and CDR2 as FQNNGV. The CDR3 sequence is 15 residues long. The CDR3 nucleotides are TGTGCCAGCAGCCTAGGGACAGCCTCTGGAAACACCATATATTTT. It yields the protein CASSLGTASGNTIYF.

The chain recombines TRBV29-1 with TRBJ1-2, with 9 bases that match TRBD1. CDR1 and CDR2 from the germline V gene are SQVTM and ANQGSEA. V was pared by 7 bases and J by 4 bases, with 16 bases of the junction left unmatched. The CDR3 totals 16 residues. CDR3 coding DNA: TGCAGCGCGAGCCCCGGGACAGGGTCCCTGCCCTATGGCTACACCTTC. It is translated as CSASPGTGSLPYGYTF. The full variable domain, in which reference TRBV29-1 and TRBJ1-2 provide the parts outside the CDR3, is SAVISQKPSRDICQRGTSLTIQCQVDSQVTMMFWYRQQPGQSLTLIATANQGSEATYESGFVIDKFPISRPNLTFSTLTVSNMSPEDSSIYLCSASPGTGSLPYGYTFGSGTRLTVV.